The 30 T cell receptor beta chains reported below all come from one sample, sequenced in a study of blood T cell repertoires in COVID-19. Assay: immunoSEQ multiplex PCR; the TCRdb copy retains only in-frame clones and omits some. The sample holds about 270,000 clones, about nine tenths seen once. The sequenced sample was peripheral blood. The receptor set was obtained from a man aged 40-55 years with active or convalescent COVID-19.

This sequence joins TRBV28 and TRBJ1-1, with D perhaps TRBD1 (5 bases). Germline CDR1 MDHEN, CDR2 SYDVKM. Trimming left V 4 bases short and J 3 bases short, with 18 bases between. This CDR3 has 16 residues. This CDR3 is CASSSGLSPTHTEAFF. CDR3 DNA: TGTGCCAGCAGTTCGGGACTCTCCCCGACCCACACTGAAGCTTTCTTT.

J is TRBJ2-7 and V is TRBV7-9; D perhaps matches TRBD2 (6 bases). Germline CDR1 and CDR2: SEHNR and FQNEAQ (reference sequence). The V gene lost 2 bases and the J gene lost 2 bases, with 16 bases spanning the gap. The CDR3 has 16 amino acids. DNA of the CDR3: TGTGCCAGCAGCTTATTTTCGGGGGAGAGGACCTACGAGCAGTACTTC. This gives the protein CASSLFSGERTYEQYF.

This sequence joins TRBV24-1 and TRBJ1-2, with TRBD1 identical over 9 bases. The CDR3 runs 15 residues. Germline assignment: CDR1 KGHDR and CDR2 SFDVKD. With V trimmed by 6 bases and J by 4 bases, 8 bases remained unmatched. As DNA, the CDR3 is TGTGCCACCAGTTCACAGGGGGCCGGGGGCTATGGCTACACCTTC. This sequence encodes CATSSQGAGGYGYTF.

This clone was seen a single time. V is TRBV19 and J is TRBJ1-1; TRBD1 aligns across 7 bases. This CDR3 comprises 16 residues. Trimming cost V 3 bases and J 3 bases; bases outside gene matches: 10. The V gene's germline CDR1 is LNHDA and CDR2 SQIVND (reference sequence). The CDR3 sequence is CASSMGSGGWYTEAFF. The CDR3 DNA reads TGTGCCAGTAGTATGGGTTCAGGGGGGTGGTACACTGAAGCTTTCTTT.

The CDR3 region has the DNA TGTGCCGTACAGGGATCCACCGGGGAGCTGTTTTTT. Translated, it gives CAVQGSTGELFF. The genes are TRBV6-6 and TRBJ2-2; a possible D gene is TRBD1 (6 bases). This CDR3 contains 12 residues. Germline lookup yields CDR1 MNHNY and CDR2 SVGAGI (reference sequence). Between the trimmed V and J ends, which lost 11 bases and 4 bases, there was a span of 11 bases.

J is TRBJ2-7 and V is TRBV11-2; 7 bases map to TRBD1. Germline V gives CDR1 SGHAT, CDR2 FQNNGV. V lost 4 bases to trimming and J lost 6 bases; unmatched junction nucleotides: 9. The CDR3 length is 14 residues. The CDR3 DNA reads TGTGCCAGCAGCTCCCAGGGGGACCGTTTCGAGCAGTACTTC. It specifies CASSSQGDRFEQYF.

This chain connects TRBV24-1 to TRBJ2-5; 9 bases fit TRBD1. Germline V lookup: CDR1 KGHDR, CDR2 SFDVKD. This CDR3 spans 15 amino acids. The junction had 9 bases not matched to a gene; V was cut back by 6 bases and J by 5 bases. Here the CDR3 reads CATSSRQGVMETQYF. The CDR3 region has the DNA TGTGCCACCAGTTCGCGACAGGGGGTCATGGAGACCCAGTACTTC.

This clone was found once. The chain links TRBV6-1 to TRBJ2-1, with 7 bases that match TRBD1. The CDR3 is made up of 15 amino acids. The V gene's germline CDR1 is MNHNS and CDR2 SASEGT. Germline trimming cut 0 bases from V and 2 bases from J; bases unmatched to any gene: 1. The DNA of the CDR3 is TGTGCCAGCAGTGAAGCAGGGGGCCCCTACAATGAGCAGTTCTTC. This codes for CASSEAGGPYNEQFF.

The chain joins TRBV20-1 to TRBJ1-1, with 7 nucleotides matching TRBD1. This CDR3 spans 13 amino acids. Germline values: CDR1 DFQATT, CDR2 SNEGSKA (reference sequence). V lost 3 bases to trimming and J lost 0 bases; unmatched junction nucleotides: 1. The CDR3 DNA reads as TGCAGTGCTAGTACAGGGGTGAACACTGAAGCTTTCTTT. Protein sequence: CSASTGVNTEAFF.

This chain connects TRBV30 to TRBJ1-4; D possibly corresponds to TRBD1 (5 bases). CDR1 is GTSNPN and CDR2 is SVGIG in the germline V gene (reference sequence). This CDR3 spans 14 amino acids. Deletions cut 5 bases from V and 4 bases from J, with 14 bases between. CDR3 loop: CAWGPGLLNEKLFF. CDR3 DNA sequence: TGTGCCTGGGGGCCGGGACTCCTTAATGAAAAACTGTTTTTT.

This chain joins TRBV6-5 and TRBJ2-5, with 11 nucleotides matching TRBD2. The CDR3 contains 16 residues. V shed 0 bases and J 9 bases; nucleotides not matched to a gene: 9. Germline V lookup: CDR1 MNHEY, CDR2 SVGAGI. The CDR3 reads CASSYSSLAGVSAQYF. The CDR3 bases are TGTGCCAGCAGTTACTCCTCACTAGCGGGAGTGTCAGCCCAGTACTTC.

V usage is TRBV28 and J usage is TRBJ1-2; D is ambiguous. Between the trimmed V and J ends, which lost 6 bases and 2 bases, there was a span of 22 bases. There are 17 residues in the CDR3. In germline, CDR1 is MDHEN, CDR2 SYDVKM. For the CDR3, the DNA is TGTGCCAGCAGAGAATCAGGCCCTAAAACCCCCAACTATGGCTACACCTTC. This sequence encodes CASRESGPKTPNYGYTF.

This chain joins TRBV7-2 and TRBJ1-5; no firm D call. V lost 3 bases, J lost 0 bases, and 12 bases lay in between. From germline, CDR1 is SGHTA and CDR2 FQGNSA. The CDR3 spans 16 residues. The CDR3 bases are TGTGCCAGCAGCTTTCTTCAGGCGTATAGCAATCAGCCCCAGCATTTT. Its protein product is CASSFLQAYSNQPQHF.

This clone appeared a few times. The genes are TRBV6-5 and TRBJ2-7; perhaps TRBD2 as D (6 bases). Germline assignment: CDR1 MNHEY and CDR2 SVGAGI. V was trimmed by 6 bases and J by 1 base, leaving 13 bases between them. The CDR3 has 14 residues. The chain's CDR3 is CASSQRRGSYEQYF. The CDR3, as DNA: TGTGCCAGCAGCCAAAGGAGGGGATCCTACGAGCAGTACTTC.

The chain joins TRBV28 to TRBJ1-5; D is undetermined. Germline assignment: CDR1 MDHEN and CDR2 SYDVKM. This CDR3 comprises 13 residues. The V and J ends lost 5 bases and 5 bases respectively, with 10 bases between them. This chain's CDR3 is CASSPQTYQPQHF. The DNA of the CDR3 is TGTGCCAGCAGTCCTCAGACATATCAGCCCCAGCATTTT. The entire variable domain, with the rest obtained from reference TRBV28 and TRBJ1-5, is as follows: DVKVTQSSRYLVKRTGEKVFLECVQDMDHENMFWYRQDPGLGLRLIYFSYDVKMKEKGDIPEGYSVSREKKERFSLILESASTNQTSMYLCASSPQTYQPQHFGDGTRLSIL.

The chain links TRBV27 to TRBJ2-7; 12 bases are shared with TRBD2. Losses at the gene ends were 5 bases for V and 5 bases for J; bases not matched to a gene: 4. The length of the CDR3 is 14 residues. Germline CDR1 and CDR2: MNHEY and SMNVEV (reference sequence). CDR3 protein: CASSLLAGGDEQYF. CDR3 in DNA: TGTGCCAGCAGTCTACTAGCGGGAGGCGACGAGCAGTACTTC.

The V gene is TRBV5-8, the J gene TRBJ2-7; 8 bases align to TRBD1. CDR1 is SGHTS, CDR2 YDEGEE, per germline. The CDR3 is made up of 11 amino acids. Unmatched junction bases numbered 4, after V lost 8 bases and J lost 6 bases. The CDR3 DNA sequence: TGTGCCAGGAAACAGGGGGTCGAGCAGTACTTC. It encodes CARKQGVEQYF. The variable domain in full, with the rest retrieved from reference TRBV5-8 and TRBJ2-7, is EAGVTQSPTHLIKTRGQQATLRCSPISGHTSVYWYQQALGLGLQFLLWYDEGEERNRGNFPPRFSGRQFPNYSSELNVNALELEDSALYLCARKQGVEQYFGPGTRLTVT.

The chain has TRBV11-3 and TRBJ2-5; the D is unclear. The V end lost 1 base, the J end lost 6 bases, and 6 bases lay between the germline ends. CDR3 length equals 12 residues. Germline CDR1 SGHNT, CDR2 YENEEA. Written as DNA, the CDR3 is TGTGCCAGCAGCTTAGGAACTCAGACCCAGTACTTC. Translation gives CASSLGTQTQYF.

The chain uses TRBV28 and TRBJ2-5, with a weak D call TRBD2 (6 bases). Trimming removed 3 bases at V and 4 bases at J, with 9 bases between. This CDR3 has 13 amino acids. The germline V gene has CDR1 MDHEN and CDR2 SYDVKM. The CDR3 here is CASSLRGLETQYF. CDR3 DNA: TGTGCCAGCAGTTTGAGGGGACTAGAGACCCAGTACTTC.

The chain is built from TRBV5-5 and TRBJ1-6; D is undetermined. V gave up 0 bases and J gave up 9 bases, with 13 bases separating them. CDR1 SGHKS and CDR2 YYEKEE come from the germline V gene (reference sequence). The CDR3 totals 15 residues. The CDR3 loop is CASSLGGGRGSPLHF. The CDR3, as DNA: TGTGCCAGCAGCTTGGGGGGAGGCCGGGGTTCACCCCTCCACTTT. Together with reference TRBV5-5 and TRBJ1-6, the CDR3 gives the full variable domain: DAGVTQSPTHLIKTRGQQVTLRCSPISGHKSVSWYQQVLGQGPQFIFQYYEKEERGRGNFPDRFSARQFPNYSSELNVNALLLGDSALYLCASSLGGGRGSPLHFGNGTRLTVT.

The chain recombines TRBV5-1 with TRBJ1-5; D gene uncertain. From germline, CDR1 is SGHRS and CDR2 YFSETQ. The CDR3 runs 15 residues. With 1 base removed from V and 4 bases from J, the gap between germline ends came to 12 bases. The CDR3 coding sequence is TGCGCCAGCAGCTTGAACGGGGTTGGGAATCAGCCCCAGCATTTT. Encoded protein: CASSLNGVGNQPQHF.

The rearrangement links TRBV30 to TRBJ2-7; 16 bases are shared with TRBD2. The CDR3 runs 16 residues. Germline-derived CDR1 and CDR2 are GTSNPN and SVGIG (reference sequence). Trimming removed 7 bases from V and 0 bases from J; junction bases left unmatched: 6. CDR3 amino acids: CALGTSGRAISYEQYF. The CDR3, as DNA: TGTGCCTTAGGGACTAGCGGGAGGGCTATCTCCTACGAGCAGTACTTC.

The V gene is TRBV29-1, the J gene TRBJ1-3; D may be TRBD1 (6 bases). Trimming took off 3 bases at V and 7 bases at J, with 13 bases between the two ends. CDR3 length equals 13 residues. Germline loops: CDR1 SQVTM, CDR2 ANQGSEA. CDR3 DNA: TGCAGCGTTGACTCCACAGGGTTGAACACCATATATTTT. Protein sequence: CSVDSTGLNTIYF.

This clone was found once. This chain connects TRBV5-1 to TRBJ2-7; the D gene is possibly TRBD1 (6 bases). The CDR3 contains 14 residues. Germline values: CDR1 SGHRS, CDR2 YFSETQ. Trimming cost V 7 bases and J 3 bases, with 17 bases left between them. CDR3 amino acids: CASGEGGPLYEQYF. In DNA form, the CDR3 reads TGCGCCAGCGGGGAAGGGGGACCCCTCTACGAGCAGTACTTC.

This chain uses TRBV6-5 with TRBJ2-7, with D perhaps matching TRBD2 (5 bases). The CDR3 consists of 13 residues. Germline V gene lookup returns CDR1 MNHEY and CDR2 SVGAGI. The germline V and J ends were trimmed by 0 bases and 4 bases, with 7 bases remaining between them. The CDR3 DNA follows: TGTGCCAGCAGTTACTCTACGGGATACGAGCAGTACTTC. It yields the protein CASSYSTGYEQYF.

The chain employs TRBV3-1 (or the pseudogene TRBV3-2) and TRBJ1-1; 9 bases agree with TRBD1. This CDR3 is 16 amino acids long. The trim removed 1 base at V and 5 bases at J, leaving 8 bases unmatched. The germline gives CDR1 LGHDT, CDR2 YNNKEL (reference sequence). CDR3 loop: CASSQGDRVRGTEAFF. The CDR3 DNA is TGTGCCAGCAGCCAAGGGGACAGGGTACGGGGGACTGAAGCTTTCTTT.

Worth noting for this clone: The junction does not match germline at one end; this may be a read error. The CDR3 is CASSQVEAGVLF. The CDR3 region has the DNA TGTGCCAGCAGCCAAGTCGAAGCGGGGGTTCTCTTC. V and J are TRBV3-1 (or the pseudogene TRBV3-2) and TRBJ2-7; 8 bases are a match to TRBD2. Germline lookup yields CDR1 LGHDT and CDR2 YNNKEL (reference sequence). CDR3 size: 12 residues.

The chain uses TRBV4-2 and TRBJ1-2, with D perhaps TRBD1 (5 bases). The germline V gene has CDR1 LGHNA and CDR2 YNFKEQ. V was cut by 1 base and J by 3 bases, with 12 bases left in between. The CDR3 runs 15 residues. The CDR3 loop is CASSQGLRGDYGYTF. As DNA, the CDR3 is TGTGCCAGCAGCCAAGGCCTACGGGGGGACTATGGCTACACCTTC.

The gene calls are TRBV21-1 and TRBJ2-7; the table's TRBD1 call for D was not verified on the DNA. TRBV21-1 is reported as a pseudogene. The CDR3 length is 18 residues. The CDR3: CASSKSSLDSEIGYEQYF. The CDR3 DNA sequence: TGTGCCAGCAGCAAGTCTTCCCTCGACAGCGAAATCGGCTACGAGCAGTACTTC.

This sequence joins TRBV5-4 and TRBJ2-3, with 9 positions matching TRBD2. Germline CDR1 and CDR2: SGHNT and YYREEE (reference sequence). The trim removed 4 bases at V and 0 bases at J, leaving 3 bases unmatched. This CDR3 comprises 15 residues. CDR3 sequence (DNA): TGTGCCAGCAGCAGCGGACTAGCGAGCACAGATACGCAGTATTTT. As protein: CASSSGLASTDTQYF.